The T cell receptor beta chain described here comes from a study of spatial heterogeneity in lung cancer. This CDR3 is 20 amino acids long. Germline lookup yields CDR1 SGHAT and CDR2 FQNNGV. Trimming removed 0 bases from V and 1 base from J; junction bases left unmatched: 13. General study points: One measure, the expanded intratumoral alpha and beta TCR count, tracked tumor mutation counts.

This clonotype was recorded many times. Antigen specificity is unknown. TCRdb passed the 5' RACE reads through MiXCR, listing each CDR3 protein once. There are some 96,000 distinct CDR3 sequences in the sample; about 4.4% occur only once, and roughly 20% lies in the top ten. Indicated time point: sample taken at primary tumor resection. Whole RNA obtained from tumor, nontumor lung or frozen PBMC underwent sequencing without sorting. This chain uses TRBV11-2 with TRBJ2-3; 10 bases are a match to TRBD1. This specimen consisted of lung tumor tissue, obtained at surgery. This receptor was obtained from a male donor with early-stage non-small cell lung cancer. As DNA, the CDR3 is TGTGCCAGCAGCTTAGATTTGGAGGCCGGGACAGGGGTGGGCACAGATACGCAGTATTTT. This encodes CASSLDLEAGTGVGTDTQYF.